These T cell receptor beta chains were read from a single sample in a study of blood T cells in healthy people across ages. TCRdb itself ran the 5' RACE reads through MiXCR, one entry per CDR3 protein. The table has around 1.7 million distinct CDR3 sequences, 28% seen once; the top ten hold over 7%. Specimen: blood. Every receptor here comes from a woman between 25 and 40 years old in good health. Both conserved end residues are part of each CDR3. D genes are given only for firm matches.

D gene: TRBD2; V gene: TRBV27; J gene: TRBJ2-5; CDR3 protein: CASSLGRAGKETQYF
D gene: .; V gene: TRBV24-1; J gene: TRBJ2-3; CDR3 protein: CATSDSTGTDTQYF
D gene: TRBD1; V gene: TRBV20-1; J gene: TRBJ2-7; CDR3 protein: CSSETGGNYEQYF
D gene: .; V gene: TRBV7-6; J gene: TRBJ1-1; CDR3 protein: CASSLAVLGARAFF
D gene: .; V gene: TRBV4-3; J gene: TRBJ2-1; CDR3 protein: CASSREAYNEQFF
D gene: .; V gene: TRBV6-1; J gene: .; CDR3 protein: CASSGGYNTEQYF
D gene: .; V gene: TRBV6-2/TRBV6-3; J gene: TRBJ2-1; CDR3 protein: CASSSTYSSNEQFF
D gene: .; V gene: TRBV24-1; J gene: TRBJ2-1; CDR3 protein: CATSDPGRSHNEQFF
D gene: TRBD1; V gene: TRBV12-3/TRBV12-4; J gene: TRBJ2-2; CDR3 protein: CASRLQGSGELFF
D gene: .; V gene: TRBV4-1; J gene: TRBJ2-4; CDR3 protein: CASSQVAVSAKNIQYF
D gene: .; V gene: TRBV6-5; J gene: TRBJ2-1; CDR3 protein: CASSYSAGASDEQFF
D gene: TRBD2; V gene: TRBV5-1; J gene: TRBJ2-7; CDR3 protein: CASSPVRGGLYEQYF
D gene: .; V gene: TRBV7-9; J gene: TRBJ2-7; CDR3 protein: CASSEESGTRLGYEQYF
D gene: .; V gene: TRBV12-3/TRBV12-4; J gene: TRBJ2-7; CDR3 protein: CASRTGTGSSYEQYF
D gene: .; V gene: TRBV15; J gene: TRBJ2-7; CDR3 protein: CATSRDRLATFYEQYF
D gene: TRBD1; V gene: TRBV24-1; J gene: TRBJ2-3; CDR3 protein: CATSDPQGFTDTQYF
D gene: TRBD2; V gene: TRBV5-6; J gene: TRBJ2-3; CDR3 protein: CASSSPAGDLDTRYF
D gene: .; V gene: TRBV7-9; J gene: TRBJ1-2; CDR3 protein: CASSIPGGRGDGYTF
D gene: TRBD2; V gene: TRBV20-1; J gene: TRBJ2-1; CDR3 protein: CSAKQPGLAGQNEQFF
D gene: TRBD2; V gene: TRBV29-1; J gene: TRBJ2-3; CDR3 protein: CSVAGGRMRGVDTQYF
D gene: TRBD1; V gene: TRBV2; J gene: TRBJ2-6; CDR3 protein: CASVRDRGPGANVLTF
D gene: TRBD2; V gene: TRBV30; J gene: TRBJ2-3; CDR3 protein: CAWSFASGYTQYF
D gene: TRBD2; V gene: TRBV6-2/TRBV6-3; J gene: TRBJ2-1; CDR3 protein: CASNPPGLAGAGNEQFF
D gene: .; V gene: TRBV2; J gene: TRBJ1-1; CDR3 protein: CASTLYEGFF
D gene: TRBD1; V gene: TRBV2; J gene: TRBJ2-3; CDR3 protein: CASDRARTDTQYF
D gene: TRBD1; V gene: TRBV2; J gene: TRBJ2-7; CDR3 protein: CASKSGTGPYEQYF
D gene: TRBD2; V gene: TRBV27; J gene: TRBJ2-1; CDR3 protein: CASSLVPGGGSGDEQFF
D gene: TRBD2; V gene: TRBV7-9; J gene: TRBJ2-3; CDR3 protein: CASIVGGAGDTQYF
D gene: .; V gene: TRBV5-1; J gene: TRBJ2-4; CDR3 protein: CASSLDPSPDIQYF
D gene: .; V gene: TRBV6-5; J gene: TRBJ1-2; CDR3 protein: CASSYSIDSSGYTF
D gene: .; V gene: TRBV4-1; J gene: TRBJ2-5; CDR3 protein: CASSQGGGTGGEETQYF